This TCR beta chain was sequenced during a study of T cells in Graves' hyperthyroidism and ophthalmopathy. Regions amplified from RNA transcripts were the TCR beta CDR3 regions. HTBI primers drove first-round RT-PCR of the TCR CDR3. Using its own MiXCR run on the multiplex PCR reads, TCRdb lists one record per CDR3 protein. The sample has approximately 360,000 distinct CDR3 sequences, around 14% seen once. The PBMCs were taken from about 10 ml of fresh peripheral blood. Study results and limitations: Among thyroid clonotypes expanded above 0.001, most also appeared in blood. Ophthalmopathy and stable hyperthyroidism were told apart by a 13 V-J model.

In its sample, this clonotype was seen a few times. As yet, its antigen is unknown. V lost 0 bases to trimming and J lost 8 bases; unmatched junction nucleotides: 4. Germline CDR1 reads DFQATT; CDR2 reads SNEGSKA (reference sequence). The CDR3 runs 13 residues. The gene calls are TRBV20-1 and TRBJ2-4; TRBD1 matches at 7 bases. Input material: blood. The source of this sequence is a woman younger than 35 with Graves' hyperthyroidism that later progressed to Graves' ophthalmopathy. The CDR3: CSARDGDRDIQYF. DNA for the CDR3: TGCAGTGCTAGAGACGGCGACAGGGACATTCAGTACTTC.